The clone carrying this T cell receptor (beta chain) was observed a few times. What it binds is not known. cDNA serving as the sequencing template came from extracted, reverse transcribed RNA. The protocol was immunoSEQ multiplex PCR, while the TCRdb copy is restricted to in-frame clones and leaves out a portion. The sample yields 65,000 to 70,000 clones, 55% to 75% seen once. Peripheral blood and lesional scalp punch biopsies came from alopecia areata patients. From PBMCs, CD4+ and CD8+ T cells were sorted. The source of the sample is a study of CD8+ T cells in alopecia areata. The V gene lost 0 bases and the J gene lost 3 bases, with 10 bases spanning the gap. The CDR3 is 14 amino acids. In germline, CDR1 is SGHDT, CDR2 YYEEEE. General study results and limits: Against the mouse data, patients shared TCRs less clearly, possibly for HLA reasons.

Specimen: CD8+ T cells sorted from blood, collected at week 0. The sequence derives from a human donor with alopecia areata. V gene TRBV5-6 combines with J gene TRBJ2-7; no reliable D call. The CDR3 nucleotides are TGTGCCAGCAGCTTGGGGGCAGTGATCTACGAGCAGTACTTC. It translates to CASSLGAVIYEQYF.